What follows describes a single T cell receptor (beta chain). The antigen is not known. These data come from a study of Ad26.COV2.S vaccination and SARS-CoV-2 variants. Study-wide results and limits: Whether participants received vaccine or placebo, their non-spike TCR breadth was similar.

This sample's treatment: about 20 received Ad26.COV2.S at low or high dose, single or two shots; about 5 received placebo; per-sample allocation not given. Vaccine and placebo recipients were sampled on day 63 after the first injection. Profiled with immunoSEQ multiplex PCR; TCRdb holds only in-frame clones, not every one. The data show about 350,000 clones, around nine tenths seen once. The V gene's germline CDR1 is SGHVS and CDR2 FNYEAQ. The V and J ends lost 6 bases and 3 bases respectively, with 11 bases between them. This CDR3 has 13 residues. The chain recombines TRBV7-6 with TRBJ1-1; D ambiguous. The source was peripheral blood, collected in a trial of Ad26.COV2.S vaccine versus placebo. The sequence came from a person aged 18-65 years who received the Ad26.COV2.S COVID-19 vaccine or a placebo. Written as DNA, the CDR3 is TGTGCCAGCAGTCGGAGTGGATACACTGAAGCTTTCTTT. Translating it yields CASSRSGYTEAFF.